The 7 T cell receptor beta chains reported below all come from one sample, sequenced in a study of T-cell memory formation after mild COVID-19 (dated by TCRdb to the early 2020s). Library preparation employed 5' RACE. These reads were obtained on an Illumina NovaSeq 6000. TCRdb handled the public reads itself, with Q25 trimming in fastp and clone calling in MiXCR, and kept productive beta chains. Entries that share a CDR3 protein sequence are merged under the most common genes and DNA. The sample records 300,000 to 350,000 distinct CDR3 sequences, 12% to 15% of which are singletons. The top ten clones comprise 22% of the sample. What was sequenced was PBMCs or a T cell subset sorted from them (not recorded which). The receptors were sampled from a man aged 18 to 29 who had mild COVID-19 (a few samples of this study predate the infection). The sample titles of this study are shuffled in the database, so cell type and time point are left out; the donor was told from shared clones.

This rearrangement joins TRBV6-6 to TRBJ2-1; 8 bases are a match to TRBD2. Germline V gene data show CDR1 as MNHNY and CDR2 as SVGAGI (reference sequence). Germline trimming cut 2 bases from V and 7 bases from J; bases unmatched to any gene: 7. The CDR3 loop spans 15 amino acids. This CDR3 reads CASSYPGLDPNEQFF. DNA for the CDR3: TGTGCCAGCAGTTACCCGGGACTAGACCCGAATGAGCAGTTCTTC.

This clonotype turned up a few times. The genes are TRBV7-9 and TRBJ1-1, with D possibly matching TRBD1 (5 bases). The CDR3 is 15 residues long. In germline, CDR1 is SEHNR, CDR2 FQNEAQ (reference sequence). Deletions cut 4 bases from V and 2 bases from J, with 14 bases between. The CDR3 bases are TGTGCCAGCAGCTCCCTCAGACAGTCCAACACTGAAGCTTTCTTT. Translation gives CASSSLRQSNTEAFF.

At least ten counts were recorded for this clonotype. This chain links TRBV5-1 with TRBJ1-1, with unresolved D. CDR1 SGHRS and CDR2 YFSETQ come from the germline V gene. V was pared by 4 bases and J by 3 bases, with 16 bases between. The CDR3 is made up of 15 amino acids. Here the CDR3 reads CASSLIGREDTEAFF. In DNA, the CDR3 is TGCGCCAGCAGCCTGATAGGGAGGGAGGACACTGAAGCTTTCTTT.

This clonotype was seen a few times. The chain has TRBV18 and TRBJ1-3, with D unresolved. Per the germline V gene, CDR1 is KGHSH and CDR2 is LQKENI. This CDR3 comprises 14 residues. The V gene lost 2 bases and the J gene lost 0 bases, with 5 bases spanning the gap. The CDR3 loop is CASSPSGSGNTIYF. CDR3 nucleotides: TGTGCCAGCTCACCATCAGGCTCTGGAAACACCATATATTTT.

This clonotype was counted a few times. V and J are TRBV11-1 and TRBJ2-7; 9 bases match TRBD1. Germline V gives CDR1 SGHAT, CDR2 FQDESV (reference sequence). V shed 5 bases and J 1 base; nucleotides not matched to a gene: 12. The CDR3 length is 17 residues. CDR3 residues: CASSPMGQGPQSYEQYV. The CDR3 DNA is TGTGCCAGCAGCCCGATGGGACAGGGCCCCCAATCCTACGAGCAGTACGTC.

The J gene is TRBJ1-2, the V gene TRBV4-3; 7 bases match TRBD1. CDR1 LGHNA and CDR2 YSLEER come from the germline V gene. The CDR3 is 19 amino acids. V was pared by 0 bases and J by 6 bases, with 19 bases of the junction left unmatched. CDR3 residues: CASSQDLRPRGLRSHGYTF. The CDR3 DNA follows: TGCGCCAGCAGCCAAGATCTCCGCCCGAGGGGGCTCAGGTCGCATGGCTACACCTTC.

This chain links TRBV7-3 with TRBJ2-3; tentative D call: TRBD2 (6 bases). Germline lookup yields CDR1 SGHTA and CDR2 FQGTGA. The V end lost 0 bases, the J end lost 7 bases, and 14 bases lay between the germline ends. The CDR3 runs to 15 residues. This CDR3 is CASSLTGEVGNTQYF. CDR3 nucleotide sequence: TGTGCCAGCAGCTTAACCGGGGAGGTAGGGAATACGCAGTATTTT. The full variable domain, with the rest looked up from reference TRBV7-3 and TRBJ2-3, is GAGVSQTPSNKVTEKGKYVELRCDPISGHTALYWYRQSLGQGPEFLIYFQGTGAADDSGLPNDRFFAVRPEGSVSTLKIQRTERGDSAVYLCASSLTGEVGNTQYFGPGTRLTVL.